The present T cell receptor (beta chain) was sequenced within a study of human T cells and chemical hapten exposure. Study-level information: During the roughly 25-week study period, patients had diphenylcyclopropenone applied to the scalp every week. Points from the study as a whole: Alopecia affecting every donor means their immune response may not match healthy people's.

CDR1 and CDR2 (germline): ENHRY, SYGVKD. The CDR3 loop spans 15 amino acids. V was trimmed by 3 bases and J by 1 base, leaving 11 bases between them. TCRdb analysed the RACE reads with MiXCR anew, one entry per CDR3 protein. Counted here are approximately 370,000 distinct CDR3 sequences, around 5.5% occurring once; the ten biggest clones make up about 8.2%. To note about this clonotype: No antigen is known for it.

The time point was: pre-sensitization, week 0. As for treatment: therapeutic diphenylcyclopropenone sensitization with weekly scalp DPC. Investigators collected blood before applying each patch test. The chain joins TRBV10-3 to TRBJ2-3, with D possibly being TRBD2 (6 bases). The sequence was collected from a woman aged 18-29 years with alopecia areata. Some clones in this sample may be carry-over from other donors' samples. Sequenced here: whole blood, sampled in connection with sensitization to the hapten diphenylcyclopropenone (DPC). CDR3 loop: CAISDRDLRTDTQYF. The CDR3 DNA sequence: TGTGCCATCAGTGACCGGGACTTACGCACAGATACGCAGTATTTT.